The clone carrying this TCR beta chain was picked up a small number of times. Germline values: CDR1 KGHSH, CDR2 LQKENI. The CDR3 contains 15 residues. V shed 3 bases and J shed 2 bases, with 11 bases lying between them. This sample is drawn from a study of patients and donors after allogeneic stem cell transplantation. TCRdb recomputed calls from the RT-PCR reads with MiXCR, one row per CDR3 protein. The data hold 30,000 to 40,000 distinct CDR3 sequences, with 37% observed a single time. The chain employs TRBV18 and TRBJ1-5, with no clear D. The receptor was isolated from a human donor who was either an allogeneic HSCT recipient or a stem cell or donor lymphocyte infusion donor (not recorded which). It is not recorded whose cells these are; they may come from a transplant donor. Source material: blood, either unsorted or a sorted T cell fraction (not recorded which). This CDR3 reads CASSPYDLGNQPQHF. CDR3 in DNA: TGTGCCAGCTCACCTTACGATCTGGGCAATCAGCCCCAGCATTTT.